Below, 11 T cell receptor beta chains from the same sample are listed, as sequenced in a study of shared clonotypes between healthy human individuals. CD45RO negativity and positive selection for CCR7 defined naive CD8 cells, a population that excluded terminally differentiated effector memory CD45RA+ cells. Libraries were prepared by immunoSEQ multiplex PCR; TCRdb keeps only in-frame clonotypes and omits some of them. The data hold around 700,000 clones, with under 95% observed a single time. The material sequenced was naive CD8+ T cells sorted from blood. The receptors here all came from a man younger than 40 in good health.

CDR3 sequence (DNA): TGCGCCAGCAGCCTAAGCGGGAGGACCTACGAGCAGTACTTC. Amino acids: CASSLSGRTYEQYF. The rearrangement joins TRBV5-1 to TRBJ2-7; 9 bases match TRBD2. Germline V gene data show CDR1 as SGHRS and CDR2 as YFSETQ. J gave up 2 bases and V 4 bases, and 4 bases lay outside the gene matches. The CDR3 is made up of 14 amino acids.

The chain has TRBV18 and TRBJ1-4; 8 bases map to TRBD1. The junction had 4 bases not matched to a gene; V was cut back by 0 bases and J by 7 bases. The CDR3 runs to 15 residues. CDR1 and CDR2 (germline): KGHSH, LQKENI. The CDR3 loop reads CASSPPRQGREKLFF. The CDR3 DNA is TGTGCCAGCTCACCACCTCGACAGGGGCGTGAAAAACTGTTTTTT.

This chain uses TRBV7-9 with TRBJ2-1; D possibly corresponds to TRBD2 (6 bases). V was cut by 5 bases and J by 4 bases, with 24 bases left in between. Germline CDR1 reads SEHNR; CDR2 reads FQNEAQ (reference sequence). The CDR3 totals 18 residues. The CDR3 bases are TGTGCCAGCAGCCCGTCCGGGACTTCCCGAACCAGATACAATGAGCAGTTCTTC. Encoded protein: CASSPSGTSRTRYNEQFF.

The rearrangement uses TRBV5-5 and TRBJ2-3; 15 nucleotides align to TRBD2. CDR1 and CDR2 from the germline V gene are SGHKS and YYEKEE (reference sequence). J was trimmed by 5 bases and V by 0 bases; bases with no gene match: 4. The CDR3 totals 17 residues. CDR3 sequence (DNA): TGTGCCAGCAGCTTGGCGGGACTAGCGGGAGGTGTAGATACGCAGTATTTT. Its protein product is CASSLAGLAGGVDTQYF. Complete variable domain (other parts from reference TRBV5-5 and TRBJ2-3): DAGVTQSPTHLIKTRGQQVTLRCSPISGHKSVSWYQQVLGQGPQFIFQYYEKEERGRGNFPDRFSARQFPNYSSELNVNALLLGDSALYLCASSLAGLAGGVDTQYFGPGTRLTVL.

The chain joins TRBV14 to TRBJ2-2; possibly TRBD1 for D (5 bases). The germline CDR1 and CDR2 sequences are SGHDN and FVKESK. Between the trimmed V and J ends, which lost 3 bases and 4 bases, there was a span of 6 bases. CDR3 length: 13 residues. The CDR3: CASSHTGTGELFF. The DNA of the CDR3 is TGTGCCAGCAGCCACACAGGCACCGGGGAGCTGTTTTTT.

The chain employs TRBV29-1 and TRBJ1-2, with D unresolved. CDR3 length: 15 amino acids. Germline V lookup: CDR1 SQVTM, CDR2 ANQGSEA. The CDR3 loop is CTFPPYPPPNYGYTF. The CDR3 bases are TGCACCTTTCCACCCTACCCCCCCCCTAACTATGGCTACACCTTC.

This clone was found once. The chain links TRBV27 to TRBJ2-5; D possibly matches TRBD1 or TRBD2 (5 bases each). Germline values: CDR1 MNHEY, CDR2 SMNVEV (reference sequence). The V end lost 4 bases, the J end lost 7 bases, and 13 bases lay between the germline ends. The CDR3 totals 13 residues. CDR3 in DNA: TGTGCCAGCAGTTCCCGGGCAGGGAGGACCCAGTACTTC. Residues: CASSSRAGRTQYF.

The V gene is TRBV11-3, the J gene TRBJ2-1; D might be TRBD2 (5 bases). Germline V gene sequence: CDR1 SGHNT, CDR2 YENEEA. V shed 3 bases and J shed 4 bases, with 13 bases lying between them. The CDR3 extends over 15 amino acids. The CDR3 DNA sequence: TGTGCCAGCAGCTTGAAGAGGGTCAGTTACAATGAGCAGTTCTTC. Encoded protein: CASSLKRVSYNEQFF.

This chain uses TRBV30 with TRBJ1-1; D is ambiguous. The CDR3 is made up of 13 amino acids. V lost 5 bases, J lost 4 bases, and 14 bases lay in between. Germline V gene lookup returns CDR1 GTSNPN and CDR2 SVGIG (reference sequence). CDR3 region: CAWDPVGSTEAFF. The CDR3 DNA sequence: TGTGCCTGGGACCCCGTGGGTAGCACTGAAGCTTTCTTT.

In this sample, this clone turned up once. The chain recombines TRBV7-8 with TRBJ1-1, with D uncertain. From germline, CDR1 is SGHVS and CDR2 FQNEAQ. This CDR3 has 14 amino acids. The ends were cut back, 5 bases at V and 4 bases at J, with 14 bases in the middle. Here the CDR3 reads CASSPSTAATEAFF. CDR3 in DNA: TGTGCCAGCAGCCCGAGCACGGCGGCCACTGAAGCTTTCTTT.

The genes are TRBV10-3 and TRBJ1-1; tentative D call: TRBD1 (5 bases). V gave up 5 bases and J gave up 1 base, with 11 bases separating them. The CDR3 has 14 amino acids. Germline assignment: CDR1 ENHRY and CDR2 SYGVKD. This CDR3 is CAISHSTGNTEAFF. In nucleotides, the CDR3 is TGTGCCATCAGTCATTCTACAGGGAACACTGAAGCTTTCTTT.